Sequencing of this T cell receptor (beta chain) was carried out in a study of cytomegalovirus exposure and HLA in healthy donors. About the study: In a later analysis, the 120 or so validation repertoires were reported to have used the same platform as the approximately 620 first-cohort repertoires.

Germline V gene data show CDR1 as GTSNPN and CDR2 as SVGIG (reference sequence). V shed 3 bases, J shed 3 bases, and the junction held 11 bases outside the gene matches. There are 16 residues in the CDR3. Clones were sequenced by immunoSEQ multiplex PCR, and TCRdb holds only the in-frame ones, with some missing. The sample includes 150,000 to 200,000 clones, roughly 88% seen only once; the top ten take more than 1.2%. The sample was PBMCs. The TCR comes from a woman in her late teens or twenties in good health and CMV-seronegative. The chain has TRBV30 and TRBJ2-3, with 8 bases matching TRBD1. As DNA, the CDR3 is TGTGCCTGGAGATTTTCCGGGACAGGTGGGACAGATACGCAGTATTTT. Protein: CAWRFSGTGGTDTQYF.